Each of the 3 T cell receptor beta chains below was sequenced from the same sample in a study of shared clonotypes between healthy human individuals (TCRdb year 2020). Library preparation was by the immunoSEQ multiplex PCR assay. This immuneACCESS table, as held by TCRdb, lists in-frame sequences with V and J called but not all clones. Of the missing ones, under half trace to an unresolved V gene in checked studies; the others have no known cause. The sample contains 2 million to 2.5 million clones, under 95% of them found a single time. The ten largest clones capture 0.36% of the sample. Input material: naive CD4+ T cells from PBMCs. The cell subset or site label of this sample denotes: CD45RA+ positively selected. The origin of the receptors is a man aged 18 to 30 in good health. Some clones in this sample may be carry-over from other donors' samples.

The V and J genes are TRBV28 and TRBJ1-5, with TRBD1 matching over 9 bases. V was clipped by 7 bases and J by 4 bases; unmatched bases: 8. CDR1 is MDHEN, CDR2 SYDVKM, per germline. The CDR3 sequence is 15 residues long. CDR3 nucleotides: TGTGCCAGCACCCCATGGGACAGGGAGAATCAGCCCCAGCATTTT. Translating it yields CASTPWDRENQPQHF. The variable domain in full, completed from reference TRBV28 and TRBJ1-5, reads DVKVTQSSRYLVKRTGEKVFLECVQDMDHENMFWYRQDPGLGLRLIYFSYDVKMKEKGDIPEGYSVSREKKERFSLILESASTNQTSMYLCASTPWDRENQPQHFGDGTRLSIL.

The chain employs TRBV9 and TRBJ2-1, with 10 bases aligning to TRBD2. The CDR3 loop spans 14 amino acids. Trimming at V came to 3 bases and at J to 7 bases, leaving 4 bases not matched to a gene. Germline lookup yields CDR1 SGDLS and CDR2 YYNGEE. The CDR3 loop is CASSAKGLANEQFF. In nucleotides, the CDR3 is TGTGCCAGCAGCGCAAAGGGACTAGCGAATGAGCAGTTCTTC.

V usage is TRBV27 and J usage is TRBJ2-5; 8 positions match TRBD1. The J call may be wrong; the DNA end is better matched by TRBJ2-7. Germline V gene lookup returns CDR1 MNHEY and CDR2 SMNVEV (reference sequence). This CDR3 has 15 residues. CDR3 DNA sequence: TGTGCCAGCAGAAGAAACCGGGACAGGACCTACGAGCAGTACTTC. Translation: CASRRNRDRTYEQYF.